Below are 5 T cell receptor beta chains sequenced from a single sample in a study of T cell changes during pregnancy in multiple sclerosis. TCRdb keeps only in-frame clones here, not all; method: immunoSEQ multiplex PCR. Among tens of thousands of clones listed, 85% to 90% were seen once. The sequences come from CD4+ T cells from peripheral blood mononuclear cells, collected in the first trimester of pregnancy. The receptors come from a female donor with multiple sclerosis, enrolled in a pregnancy study.

This chain connects TRBV5-1 to TRBJ1-1, with a weak D call TRBD1 (6 bases). Germline V gene data show CDR1 as SGHRS and CDR2 as YFSETQ. CDR3 length: 15 residues. With 4 bases removed from V and 5 bases from J, the gap between germline ends came to 18 bases. The CDR3 protein is CASSQDGQPRTEAFF. CDR3 nucleotide sequence: TGCGCCAGCAGCCAGGACGGACAGCCCAGGACTGAAGCTTTCTTT.

The chain combines TRBV5-1 with TRBJ2-1; 14 bases agree with TRBD2. Unmatched junction bases numbered 3, after V lost 0 bases and J lost 4 bases. Germline assignment: CDR1 SGHRS and CDR2 YFSETQ. The CDR3 has 17 residues. The CDR3 DNA is TGCGCCAGCAGCTTGGTGTGGACTAGCGGGGGGTACAATGAGCAGTTCTTC. Encoded protein: CASSLVWTSGGYNEQFF.

The chain links TRBV30 to TRBJ1-6; D not certain. V lost 3 bases and J 5 bases, leaving 14 bases between the germline ends. This CDR3 spans 15 amino acids. Looked up from germline, CDR1 is GTSNPN and CDR2 is SVGIG (reference sequence). CDR3 nucleotide sequence: TGTGCCTGGAGCATCACCGGGGTCAATAATTCACCCCTCCACTTT. Translated, it gives CAWSITGVNNSPLHF.

CDR3 amino acids: CASSISREPGDTQYF. The CDR3 DNA follows: TGTGCCAGTAGTATATCGCGGGAACCGGGAGATACGCAGTATTTT. The chain carries TRBV19 and TRBJ2-3; perhaps TRBD2 as D (6 bases). V lost 2 bases and J 5 bases, leaving 14 bases between the germline ends. The V gene's germline CDR1 is LNHDA and CDR2 SQIVND (reference sequence). The CDR3 is 15 residues long.

The chain carries TRBV2 and TRBJ2-2; 7 bases align to TRBD2. There are 15 residues in the CDR3. Germline CDR1 reads SNHLY; CDR2 reads FYNNEI. The V segment lost 4 bases and the J segment 4 bases; nucleotides outside the gene matches: 6. The DNA of the CDR3 is TGTGCCAGCAGTGGCGCGGGAGACAGCACCGGGGAGCTGTTTTTT. It translates to CASSGAGDSTGELFF.